This T cell receptor beta chain was sequenced in a study of CXCR3-negative and CXCR3-positive naive CD8 T cells. Findings and caveats of the study: A higher hydrophobicity marked the TRB CDR3s of CXCR3-positive naive cells versus CXCR3-negative naive cells.

UMI-labeled 5' RACE yielded the TRB cDNA libraries. TCRdb re-analyzed the 5' RACE reads; it lists each CDR3 protein once, without DNA. Recorded for this sample: tens of thousands of distinct CDR3 sequences. This CDR3 is 17 amino acids long. From germline, CDR1 is MNHEY and CDR2 SVGAGI. In regard to this clonotype: Its specificity is not known.

The chain joins TRBV6-5 to TRBJ2-2; without DNA, the TCRdb call of TRBD2 cannot be checked. Sample: naive CXCR3+ CD8+ T cells from blood. The subset here: CD45RO-CCR7+CD27+CD95- naive CD8+ T cells expressing CXCR3 (TNR3+). This receptor was obtained from a human donor in good health. Some clones in this sample may be carry-over from other donors' samples. The CDR3 reads CASSYSGLAGPTGELFF.